These T cell receptor beta chains were read from a single sample in a study of cytomegalovirus exposure and HLA in healthy donors. Libraries were prepared by immunoSEQ multiplex PCR; TCRdb keeps only in-frame clonotypes and omits some of them. The sample holds around 200,000 clones; roughly 79% are singletons and the top ten take 2% to 2.5%. The sequencing input was PBMCs. The receptor source for this set is a woman younger than 45 in good health and CMV-seropositive. CDR3s include the opening cysteine and the closing phenylalanine or tryptophan. A D gene is named only where the DNA matches it firmly. The size of a clone is reported for some rows only, either as once, few or many, or as a class for expanded clones.

>TRBV9|TRBD1|TRBJ1-1|NA
TGTGCCAGCAGCGTCCGGGACAGCAACACTGAAGCTTTCTTT
CASSVRDSNTEAFF
>TRBV2|NA|TRBJ1-2|NA
TGTGCCAGCAGTGCAGCCTCTAACTATGGCTACACCTTC
CASSAASNYGYTF
>TRBV15|TRBD1|TRBJ1-4|NA
TGTGCCACCAGCCGTGACAGGGGGACAGCTAATGAAAAACTGTTTTTT
CATSRDRGTANEKLFF
>TRBV7-9|NA|TRBJ2-7|NA
TGTGCCAGCAGCCCGGAGACCTACGAGCAGTACTTC
CASSPETYEQYF
>TRBV6-6|TRBD1|TRBJ1-2|few
TGTGCCAGCAGTTACCCTGAGACAGGGTGGCATGGCTACACCTTC
CASSYPETGWHGYTF
>TRBV21-1|NA|TRBJ1-5|NA
TGTGCCAGCAGCGCCCGGGACAGCTGGAATCAGCCCCAGCATTTT
CASSARDSWNQPQHF
>TRBV7-2|TRBD1|TRBJ2-7|NA
TGTGCCAGCAGCTTCGACAGGGCCTCCTACGAGCAGTACTTC
CASSFDRASYEQYF
>TRBV30|NA|TRBJ1-5|NA
TGTGCCTGGTCAGGGGCCAGGGATCAGCCCCAGCATTTT
CAWSGARDQPQHF
>TRBV5-6|TRBD1|TRBJ2-3|NA
TGTGCCAGCGGGACAGGGGGTCTGGGTACGCAGTATTTT
CASGTGGLGTQYF
>TRBV9|NA|TRBJ1-1|NA
TGTGCCAGCAGCGCATTCGATCGGGACACTGAAGCTTTCTTT
CASSAFDRDTEAFF
>TRBV10-2|NA|TRBJ2-7|NA
TGCGCCAGCAGTGACGGGACATCTTCCTACGAGCAGTACTTC
CASSDGTSSYEQYF
>TRBV27|TRBD1|TRBJ1-2|NA
TGTGCCAGCAGTCTCGGGACAGGGGTAGGCTACACCTTC
CASSLGTGVGYTF
>TRBV28|NA|TRBJ2-7|NA
TGTGCCAGCAGTTTAGGCGGGGGCCCCTACGAGCAGTACTTC
CASSLGGGPYEQYF
>TRBV30|NA|TRBJ1-2|NA
TGTGCCTGGAGCGGTAACTATGGCTACACCTTC
CAWSGNYGYTF
>TRBV11-2|NA|TRBJ2-5|NA
TGTGCCAGCAGCACGTACCCTAGCGCAGAGACCCAGTACTTC
CASSTYPSAETQYF
>TRBV5-1|NA|TRBJ2-5|NA
TGCGCCAGCAGCCTGCCCCAGGGTTCCCAAGAGACCCAGTACTTC
CASSLPQGSQETQYF
>TRBV7-2|NA|TRBJ1-4|NA
TGTGCCAGCAGCACCCAGGGGCGGGAAAAACTGTTTTTT
CASSTQGREKLFF
>TRBV28|NA|TRBJ2-1|NA
TGTGCCAGCAGTCCCCCCCAGGCTGCCCAGCAGTTCTTC
CASSPPQAAQQFF
>TRBV7-9|NA|TRBJ2-3|NA
TGTGCCAGCAGCTTACAGGGGAGCACAGATACGCAGTATTTT
CASSLQGSTDTQYF
>TRBV5-1|TRBD1|TRBJ2-2|NA
TGCGCCAGCAGCTTGAACCTACAGGGGGACACCGGGGAGCTGTTTTTT
CASSLNLQGDTGELFF
>TRBV27|TRBD1|TRBJ1-1|NA
TGTGCCAGCAGTCCTTATCAGGGGGCTGAAGCTTTCTTT
CASSPYQGAEAFF
>TRBV6-1|TRBD2|TRBJ2-7|few
TGTGCCAGCAGTAGGACTAGCTACGAGCAGTACTTC
CASSRTSYEQYF
>TRBV6-1|NA|TRBJ1-5|few
TGTGCCAGCAGTAGCAGGGTCTCCAATCAGCCCCAGCATTTT
CASSSRVSNQPQHF
>TRBV27|TRBD1|TRBJ1-5|NA
TGTGCCAGCTGGACAGGGGGAAGCAATCAGCCCCAGCATTTT
CASWTGGSNQPQHF
>TRBV5-1|TRBD1|TRBJ2-1|few
TGCGCCAGCAGCTTGGCCTTTACAGGGGCCCACAATGAGCAGTTCTTC
CASSLAFTGAHNEQFF
>TRBV10-3|NA|TRBJ1-5|NA
TGTGCCACCCAATTGTCGGGTGTTAGCAATCAGCCCCAGCATTTT
CATQLSGVSNQPQHF
>TRBV5-1|NA|TRBJ1-6|NA
TGCGCCAGCAGCTTGGAGACAGATGGTAATTCACCCCTCCACTTT
CASSLETDGNSPLHF
>TRBV5-8|TRBD2|TRBJ2-7|NA
TGTGCCAGCAGTTCCAAGCGGGAGGAAGAATTCTACGAGCAGTACTTC
CASSSKREEEFYEQYF
>TRBV10-3|TRBD1|TRBJ1-6|NA
TGTGCCATCAGTGATGAAGGGGGCTTGAATTCACCCCTCCACTTT
CAISDEGGLNSPLHF
>TRBV4-2|TRBD1|TRBJ2-7|NA
TGTGCCAGCAGCCAAGGGGGGACAGGGGCTCCCTACGAGCAGTACTTC
CASSQGGTGAPYEQYF
>TRBV5-1|NA|TRBJ2-1|NA
TGCGCCAGCAGCTTGGTTGAGGGTAGAGAGCAGTTCTTC
CASSLVEGREQFF
>TRBV7-9|TRBD1|TRBJ2-7|NA
TGTGCCAGCAGCGCGACAGGGGACCCCTCCGAGCAGTACTTC
CASSATGDPSEQYF
>TRBV18|NA|TRBJ1-2|NA
TGTGCCAGCTCACCAATTAATTCGGGGGACTATGGCTACACCTTC
CASSPINSGDYGYTF
>TRBV19|TRBD1|TRBJ1-1|NA
TGTGCCAGTAGTAACAGGGGCAGGGACACTGAAGCTTTCTTT
CASSNRGRDTEAFF
>TRBV7-2|TRBD1|TRBJ2-3|few
TGTGCCAGCAGCCGATTCGACAGGGCCCACACAGATACGCAGTATTTT
CASSRFDRAHTDTQYF